This TCR beta chain was identified in a study of vaccination effects on CD4 cells after COVID-19. Peptide-pool stimulation followed by sequencing identified expanded antigen-specific CD4+ clonotypes in the ViraFEST assay. Once cultured for roughly ten days, the cells underwent separation to obtain CD4+ T cells. It was between March and December 2020 that the person had a SARS-CoV-2 infection confirmed by PCR. Assay used: immunoSEQ multiplex PCR; TCRdb lists only in-frame clones, some missing. The table lists roughly 45,000 clones, around 74% of them singletons. This clone was counted a few times. Its antigen is currently unknown. J lost 7 bases, V lost 7 bases, and 6 bases had no gene match. Germline values: CDR1 SNHLY, CDR2 FYNNEI. The CDR3 spans 13 residues.

This clonotype was sampled from a human donor who had a prior SARS-CoV-2 infection. Sequencing was performed on CD4+ T cells from PBMCs cultured with a peptide pool, taken before COVID-19 vaccination. The chain links TRBV2 to TRBJ2-4, with 8 bases lining up with TRBD2. This CDR3 is CASNSGLDNIQYF. CDR3 nucleotides: TGTGCCAGCAACTCGGGACTAGACAACATTCAGTACTTC.